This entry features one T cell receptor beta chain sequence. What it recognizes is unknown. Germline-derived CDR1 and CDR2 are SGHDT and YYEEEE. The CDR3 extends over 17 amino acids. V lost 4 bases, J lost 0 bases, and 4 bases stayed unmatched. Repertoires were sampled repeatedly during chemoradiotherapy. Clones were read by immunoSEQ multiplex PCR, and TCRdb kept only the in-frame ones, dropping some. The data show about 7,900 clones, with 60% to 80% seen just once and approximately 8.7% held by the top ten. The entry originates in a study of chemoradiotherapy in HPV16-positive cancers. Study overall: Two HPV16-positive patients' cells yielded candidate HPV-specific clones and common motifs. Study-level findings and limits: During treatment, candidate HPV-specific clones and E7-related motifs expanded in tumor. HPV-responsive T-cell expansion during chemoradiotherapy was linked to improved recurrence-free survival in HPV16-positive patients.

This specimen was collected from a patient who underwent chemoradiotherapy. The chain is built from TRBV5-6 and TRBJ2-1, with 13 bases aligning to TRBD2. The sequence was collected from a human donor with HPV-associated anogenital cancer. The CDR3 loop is CASSRTSGRASYNEQFF. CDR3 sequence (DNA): TGTGCCAGCAGCAGGACTAGCGGGAGAGCCTCCTACAATGAGCAGTTCTTC.